This T cell receptor beta chain derives from a study of Graves' ophthalmopathy and Graves' hyperthyroidism. Clinical symptoms, serum thyroxine, TRAb, thyroid ultrasound and orbital computed tomography determined diagnosis. Isolation of PBMCs was performed using roughly 10 ml of fresh peripheral blood. Whole-study findings and limits: Using 13 signatures, a model distinguished ophthalmopathy from stable hyperthyroidism, reaching just under 90% sensitivity and 81.08% specificity. Blood also harbored most expanded thyroid clonotypes above 0.001 frequency.

Germline CDR1 is SQVTM and CDR2 is ANQGSEA. The ends were cut back, 4 bases at V and 1 base at J, with 4 bases in the middle. The CDR3 extends over 11 amino acids. The authors amplified TCR beta CDR3 regions from RNA transcripts. First-round RT-PCR employed HTBI primers, with a second-round multiplex PCR after it. In TCRdb, the multiplex PCR reads were re-called with MiXCR into one record per CDR3 protein. The repertoire includes 500,000 to 700,000 distinct CDR3 sequences, about 24% of them detected once, and around 6.9% sits in the top ten. This clonotype was counted ten times or more. Antigen: not known.

This sequence was found in a young woman with stable Graves' hyperthyroidism. Some clones in this sample may be carry-over from other donors' samples. Sample: peripheral blood. The rearrangement joins TRBV29-1 to TRBJ1-1; D ambiguous. The CDR3, as DNA: TGCAGCGTTGGCCCGAACACTGAAGCTTTCTTT. Translated: CSVGPNTEAFF. The full variable domain, its missing parts supplied by reference TRBV29-1 and TRBJ1-1, is SAVISQKPSRDICQRGTSLTIQCQVDSQVTMMFWYRQQPGQSLTLIATANQGSEATYESGFVIDKFPISRPNLTFSTLTVSNMSPEDSSIYLCSVGPNTEAFFGQGTRLTVV.